The 21 T cell receptor beta chains in this list originate from one sample, sequenced in a study of brain T cells in children with intractable seizures. Time point here: blood from clinic visit 5 months post-surgery; TSC patient then seizure free. Sequencing used immunoSEQ multiplex PCR; TCRdb keeps in-frame clones, though not all of them. The table includes hundreds of thousands of clones, 93% detected once. Sequences were derived from peripheral blood, sampled around 5 months after surgery. All receptors come from a boy under two years old with tuberous sclerosis and intractable seizures.

The chain couples TRBV18 to TRBJ1-4; no firm D call. The CDR3 runs to 15 residues. Germline V gene lookup returns CDR1 KGHSH and CDR2 LQKENI. Trimming removed 0 bases from V and 2 bases from J, with 7 bases in between. The CDR3 is CASSPPLGTNEKLFF. The CDR3 nucleotides read TGTGCCAGCTCACCACCGTTGGGGACTAATGAAAAACTGTTTTTT.

In nucleotides, the CDR3 is TGTGCCAGCAGCTTATGGGCAGGGTTCACTGAAGCTTTCTTT. Protein: CASSLWAGFTEAFF. The V call is TRBV11-2, the J call TRBJ1-1, with D possibly matching TRBD1 (5 bases). The V and J ends lost 2 bases and 4 bases respectively, with 11 bases between them. The CDR3 contains 14 residues. In germline, CDR1 is SGHAT, CDR2 FQNNGV. Using reference TRBV11-2 and TRBJ1-1 for the parts outside the CDR3, the full variable domain is EAGVAQSPRYKIIEKRQSVAFWCNPISGHATLYWYQQILGQGPKLLIQFQNNGVVDDSQLPKDRFSAERLKGVDSTLKIQPAKLEDSAVYLCASSLWAGFTEAFFGQGTRLTVV.

Of note for this clone: Additional DNA sequences in this sample encode the identical CDR3. The genes are TRBV10-3 and TRBJ2-7, with 9 bases that match TRBD2. Trimming took 3 bases from V and 3 from J; bases not matched to a gene: 6. Germline CDR1 and CDR2: ENHRY and SYGVKD. CDR3 length: 15 residues. The CDR3 loop is CAISESYSGSYEQYF. DNA for the CDR3: TGTGCCATCAGTGAATCGTATAGCGGGAGCTACGAGCAGTACTTC.

The CDR3: CATSTGSDSSYNEQFF. The CDR3 DNA sequence: TGTGCCACCAGCACAGGGTCAGACAGCTCCTACAATGAGCAGTTCTTC. The rearrangement uses TRBV15 and TRBJ2-1; tentatively, D is TRBD1 (5 bases). Germline V gene lookup returns CDR1 LNHNV and CDR2 YYDKDF (reference sequence). The CDR3 is made up of 16 amino acids. Trimming removed 4 bases at V and 0 bases at J, with 13 bases between.

The CDR3 bases are TGTGCCAGCAGCGGCTCGCAGGGAACGCATAGCAATCAGCCCCAGCATTTT. Protein product: CASSGSQGTHSNQPQHF. V gene TRBV2 combines with J gene TRBJ1-5, with D possibly TRBD1 on 5 matching bases. V was shortened by 6 bases and J by 0 bases, with 18 bases between the two germline ends. This CDR3 spans 17 amino acids. Per the germline V gene, CDR1 is SNHLY and CDR2 is FYNNEI.

A remark on this clone: The junction differs from germline at one of its ends, possibly a read error. The V and J genes are TRBV7-7 and TRBJ1-2; D is undetermined. The CDR3 has 16 residues. CDR1 is SSHAT, CDR2 FNYEAQ, per germline (reference sequence). The chain's CDR3 is CASSLAQGGGNYGYTF. The CDR3 bases are TGTGCTAGCAGCTTAGCGCAAGGCGGCGGGAACTATGGCTACACCTTC.

The rearrangement joins TRBV9 to TRBJ2-1; 7 bases align to TRBD1. Trimming at V came to 4 bases and at J to 5 bases, leaving 9 bases not matched to a gene. The CDR3 length is 15 residues. Germline V gene data show CDR1 as SGDLS and CDR2 as YYNGEE. The CDR3 DNA reads as TGTGCCAGCAGCACCGGACAGGTATGGCACAATGAGCAGTTCTTC. Translation gives CASSTGQVWHNEQFF.

The chain combines TRBV30 with TRBJ2-1, with 8 bases fitting TRBD2. V gave up 3 bases and J gave up 5 bases; unmatched junction bases: 6. This CDR3 is built from 14 residues. The V gene's germline CDR1 is GTSNPN and CDR2 SVGIG (reference sequence). CDR3: CAWSMTSVNNEQFF. The CDR3 DNA sequence: TGTGCCTGGAGCATGACTAGCGTCAACAATGAGCAGTTCTTC.

This clone has a single count. The J gene is TRBJ2-2, the V gene TRBV4-1; 7 bases fit TRBD1. The germline V gene encodes CDR1 MGHRA and CDR2 YSYEKL. The ends lost 0 bases at V and 4 bases at J; junction bases unmatched: 5. The CDR3 length is 16 residues. The CDR3: CASSQERGLSTGELFF. CDR3 bases: TGCGCCAGCAGCCAAGAAAGGGGGCTGAGCACCGGGGAGCTGTTTTTT.

The gene calls are TRBV21-1 and TRBJ2-1; the table's D call, TRBD2, has no DNA check behind it. TRBV21-1 is a pseudogene. The CDR3 runs to 13 residues. Here the CDR3 DNA reads TGTGCCAGCAGCAAAGAGTCGGGGGGTGAGCAGTTCTTC. Translation gives CASSKESGGEQFF.

This chain uses TRBV4-1 with TRBJ1-5; 7 bases fit TRBD1. The CDR3 runs to 16 residues. Trimming took 4 bases from V and 0 from J; bases not matched to a gene: 6. CDR1 is MGHRA, CDR2 YSYEKL, per germline. The CDR3 region is CASSLWTGHSNQPQHF. CDR3 coding DNA: TGCGCCAGCAGCCTTTGGACAGGCCATAGCAATCAGCCCCAGCATTTT.

The chain employs TRBV7-9 and TRBJ2-1; the D gene is possibly TRBD2 (6 bases). The CDR3 covers 15 residues. Per the germline V gene, CDR1 is SEHNR and CDR2 is FQNEAQ (reference sequence). V was clipped by 5 bases and J by 2 bases, with 13 bases between them. Here the CDR3 DNA reads TGTGCCAGCAGCCACGGAGCTAGCGCCTACAATGAGCAGTTCTTC. Translating it yields CASSHGASAYNEQFF. Looking up the rest from reference TRBV7-9 and TRBJ2-1 gives the full variable domain: DTGVSQNPRHKITKRGQNVTFRCDPISEHNRLYWYRQTLGQGPEFLTYFQNEAQLEKSRLLSDRFSAERPKGSFSTLEIQRTEQGDSAMYLCASSHGASAYNEQFFGPGTRLTVL.

This clone was observed once. The chain has TRBV7-9 and TRBJ1-6, with 7 nucleotides matching TRBD1. The CDR3 length is 13 residues. From germline, CDR1 is SEHNR and CDR2 FQNEAQ (reference sequence). J was trimmed by 5 bases and V by 8 bases; bases with no gene match: 3. The DNA of the CDR3 is TGTGCCAGCTCGGGACAGAATAATTCACCCCTCCACTTT. This codes for CASSGQNNSPLHF.

The chain joins TRBV11-2 to TRBJ1-1, with 10 bases that match TRBD1. The CDR3 length is 16 residues. The germline V gene has CDR1 SGHAT and CDR2 FQNNGV. The V and J ends lost 4 bases and 2 bases, in that order; junction bases with no gene match: 7. CDR3 nucleotides: TGTGCCAGCAGCTCGGGGGACAGGGGAATCAACACTGAAGCTTTCTTT. Residues: CASSSGDRGINTEAFF.

The genes are TRBV3-1 (or the pseudogene TRBV3-2) and TRBJ2-7; D gene ambiguous. V lost 3 bases to trimming and J lost 4 bases, with 13 bases between them. CDR3 length: 14 amino acids. CDR1 is LGHDT, CDR2 YNNKEL, per germline (reference sequence). This CDR3 reads CASSQNTVGYEQYF. DNA of the CDR3: TGTGCCAGCAGCCAGAACACCGTGGGGTACGAGCAGTACTTC.

This chain joins TRBV18 and TRBJ2-7; D is unclear. Germline CDR1 and CDR2: KGHSH and LQKENI. The CDR3 contains 14 residues. V gave up 3 bases and J gave up 0 bases, with 9 bases separating them. In DNA, the CDR3 is TGTGCCAGCTCACCTCCGTCAGGCTCCTACGAGCAGTACTTC. Translating gives CASSPPSGSYEQYF.

The V call is TRBV27, the J call TRBJ2-1; perhaps D is TRBD1 or TRBD2 (5 bases each). The CDR3 covers 13 residues. The germline V gene encodes CDR1 MNHEY and CDR2 SMNVEV (reference sequence). Trimming pared 3 bases from V and 7 bases from J, leaving 10 bases between. DNA of the CDR3: TGTGCCAGCAGTTTGGGACGGGCAAATGAGCAGTTCTTC. This codes for CASSLGRANEQFF.

The V call is TRBV24-1, the J call TRBJ2-1, with TRBD2 identical over 12 bases. CDR3 length: 16 amino acids. V lost 3 bases and J lost 10; bases outside the gene matches: 9. Germline CDR1 is KGHDR and CDR2 is SFDVKD. The CDR3 loop reads CATSDPGLAGALEQFF. In DNA, the CDR3 is TGTGCCACCAGTGATCCGGGACTAGCGGGTGCCCTCGAGCAGTTCTTC.

The rearrangement uses TRBV7-6 and TRBJ2-7, with D perhaps being TRBD1 or TRBD2 (5 bases each). CDR1 is SGHVS and CDR2 is FNYEAQ in the germline V gene. Trimming took 4 bases from V and 0 from J, leaving 16 bases between them. The CDR3 runs 16 residues. CDR3 loop: CASSYLGAGSSYEQYF. The CDR3 DNA reads TGTGCCAGCAGCTACCTTGGGGCAGGGAGCTCCTACGAGCAGTACTTC.

This chain joins TRBV7-3 and TRBJ2-1; TRBD2 agrees at 8 bases. CDR3 length equals 15 residues. CDR1 SGHTA and CDR2 FQGTGA come from the germline V gene. The J segment lost 2 bases and the V segment lost 2 bases, leaving 2 bases of the junction unmatched. As DNA, the CDR3 is TGTGCCAGCAGCTTACTAGCGGGCACCTACAATGAGCAGTTCTTC. Amino acid sequence: CASSLLAGTYNEQFF.

V is TRBV19 and J is TRBJ2-5; unclear D gene. The V end was cut by 4 bases, the J end by 7 bases, with 13 bases between. The germline V gene encodes CDR1 LNHDA and CDR2 SQIVND (reference sequence). This CDR3 spans 13 amino acids. CDR3 nucleotides: TGTGCCAGTAGTAAGCAACAGTCCGGGACCCAGTACTTC. Encoded protein: CASSKQQSGTQYF.